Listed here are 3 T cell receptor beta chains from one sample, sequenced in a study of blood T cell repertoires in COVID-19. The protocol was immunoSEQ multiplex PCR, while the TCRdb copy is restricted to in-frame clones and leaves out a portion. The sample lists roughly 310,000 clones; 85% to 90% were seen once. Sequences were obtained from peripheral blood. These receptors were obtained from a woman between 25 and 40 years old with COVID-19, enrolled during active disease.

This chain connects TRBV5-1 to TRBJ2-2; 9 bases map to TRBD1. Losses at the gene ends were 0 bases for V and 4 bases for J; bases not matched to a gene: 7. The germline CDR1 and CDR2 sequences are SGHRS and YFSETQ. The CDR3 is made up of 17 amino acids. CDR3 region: CASSLAGTGKSTGELFF. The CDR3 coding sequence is TGCGCCAGCAGCTTGGCCGGGACAGGGAAGAGCACCGGGGAGCTGTTTTTT.

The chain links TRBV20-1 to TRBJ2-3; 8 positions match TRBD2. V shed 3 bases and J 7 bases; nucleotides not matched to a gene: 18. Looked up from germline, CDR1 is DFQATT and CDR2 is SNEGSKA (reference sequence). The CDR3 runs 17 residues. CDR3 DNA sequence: TGCAGTGCTAGTCAAGAGAAGGGCAGCGGGAGTCATAATACGCAGTATTTT. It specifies CSASQEKGSGSHNTQYF.

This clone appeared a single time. CDR3 protein: CASSYTVDYGYTF. Here the CDR3 DNA reads TGTGCCAGCAGTTACACTGTCGACTATGGCTACACCTTC. J is TRBJ1-2 and V is TRBV6-5, with D hard to call. The V and J ends lost 2 bases and 3 bases respectively, with 7 bases between them. This CDR3 region has 13 residues. Germline CDR1 reads MNHEY; CDR2 reads SVGAGI.